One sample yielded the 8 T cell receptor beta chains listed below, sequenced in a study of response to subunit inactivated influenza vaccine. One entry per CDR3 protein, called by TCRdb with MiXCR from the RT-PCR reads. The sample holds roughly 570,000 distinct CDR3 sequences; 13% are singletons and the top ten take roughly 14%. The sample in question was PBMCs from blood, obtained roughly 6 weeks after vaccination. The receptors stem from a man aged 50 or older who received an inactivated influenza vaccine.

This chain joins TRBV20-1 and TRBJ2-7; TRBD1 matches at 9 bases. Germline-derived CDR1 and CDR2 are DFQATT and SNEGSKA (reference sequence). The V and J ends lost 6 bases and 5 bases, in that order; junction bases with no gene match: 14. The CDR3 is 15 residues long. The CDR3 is CSAPIPGQGRNEQYF. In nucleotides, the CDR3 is TGCAGTGCCCCCATCCCGGGACAGGGTAGAAACGAGCAGTACTTC.

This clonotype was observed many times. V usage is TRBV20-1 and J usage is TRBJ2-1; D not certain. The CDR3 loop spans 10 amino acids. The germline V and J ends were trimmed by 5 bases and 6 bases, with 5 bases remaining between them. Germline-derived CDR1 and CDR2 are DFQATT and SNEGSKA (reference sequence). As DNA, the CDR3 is TGCAGTGCTTTCAGCAATGAGCAGTTCTTC. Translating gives CSAFSNEQFF.

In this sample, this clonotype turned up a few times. The CDR3 reads CASMERVAKNIQYF. CDR3 in DNA: TGTGCCAGCATGGAAAGGGTGGCCAAAAACATTCAGTACTTC. The V and J genes are TRBV6-2 or TRBV6-3 and TRBJ2-4; D ambiguous. Germline V gives CDR1 MNHEY, CDR2 SVGEGT. Trimming removed 7 bases at V and 1 base at J, with 11 bases between. The CDR3 is 14 residues long.

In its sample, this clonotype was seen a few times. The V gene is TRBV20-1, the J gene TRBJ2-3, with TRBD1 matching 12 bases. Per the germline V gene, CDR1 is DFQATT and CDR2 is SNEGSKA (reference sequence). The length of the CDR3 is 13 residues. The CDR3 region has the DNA TGCAGCGCCGGGACAGGGGGCATAGATACGCAGTATTTT. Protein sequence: CSAGTGGIDTQYF.

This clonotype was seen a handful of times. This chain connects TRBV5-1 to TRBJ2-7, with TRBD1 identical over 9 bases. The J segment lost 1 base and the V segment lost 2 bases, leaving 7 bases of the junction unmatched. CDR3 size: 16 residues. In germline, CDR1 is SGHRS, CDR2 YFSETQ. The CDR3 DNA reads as TGCGCCAGCAGCTTACCACGGGACAGGGTTTCCTACGAGCAGTACTTC. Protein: CASSLPRDRVSYEQYF.

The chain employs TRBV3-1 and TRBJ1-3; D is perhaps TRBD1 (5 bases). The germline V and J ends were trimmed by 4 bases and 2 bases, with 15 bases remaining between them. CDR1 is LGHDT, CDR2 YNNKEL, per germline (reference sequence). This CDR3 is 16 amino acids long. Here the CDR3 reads CASSLVGEKTGNTIYF. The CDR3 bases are TGTGCCAGCAGCCTAGTAGGGGAGAAGACTGGAAACACCATATATTTT.

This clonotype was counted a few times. The CDR3 DNA follows: TGTGCCAGCAGTTCTACCGGGACGTACGAGTACTTC. It encodes CASSSTGTYEYF. V usage is TRBV3-1 and J usage is TRBJ2-5; D may correspond to TRBD1 or TRBD2 (5 bases each). CDR1 is LGHDT and CDR2 is YNNKEL in the germline V gene (reference sequence). This CDR3 region has 12 residues. Trimming took 6 bases from V and 12 from J, leaving 17 bases between them.

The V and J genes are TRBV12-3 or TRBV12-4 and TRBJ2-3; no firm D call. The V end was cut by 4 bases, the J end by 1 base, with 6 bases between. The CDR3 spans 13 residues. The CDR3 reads CASSWLRTDTQYF. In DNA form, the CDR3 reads TGTGCCAGCAGTTGGCTTCGCACAGATACGCAGTATTTT.